The clone carrying this TCR beta chain has only one observation. Its antigen remains unknown. The repertoire was sequenced with immunoSEQ multiplex PCR; TCRdb's copy has only in-frame clones and lacks some. The table lists 410,000 or so clones, about 90% of them singletons. Stated treatment: around 19 received Ad26.COV2.S at low or high dose, single or two shots; 5 received placebo; per-sample allocation not given. The samples date from day 63 after the first vaccine or placebo injection. The data were taken from a study of Ad26.COV2.S vaccination and SARS-CoV-2 variants. Study background: Donor had been placed in the Ad26.COV2.S arm of the COV1001 trial. Whole-study results and caveats: Analytic work on TCR breadth and depth might have understated the full extent of total T cell responses.

With 5 bases removed from V and 1 base from J, the gap between germline ends came to 8 bases. This CDR3 spans 13 amino acids. CDR1 and CDR2 from the germline V gene are SGDLS and YYNGEE. The chain combines TRBV9 with TRBJ2-3; D unclear. The clonotype originates from a person aged 18-60 years who received the Ad26.COV2.S COVID-19 vaccine or a placebo. The specimen comprised peripheral blood, sampled in a trial of Ad26.COV2.S vaccine versus placebo. In DNA form, the CDR3 reads TGTGCCAGCAGTCCTCAGGGCACAGATACGCAGTATTTT. It yields the protein CASSPQGTDTQYF.